A selection of T cell receptor beta chains follows, all from one sample in a study of cytomegalovirus exposure and HLA in healthy donors. Measured with immunoSEQ multiplex PCR; TCRdb has only the in-frame clones, and not every one. The sample holds 200,000 to 300,000 clones; around nine tenths are singletons and the top ten take 2.6%. The specimen was PBMCs. All receptors derive from a man between 18 and 29 years old in good health and CMV-seronegative. The CDR3 runs from the conserved cysteine through the conserved F or W. The order of the fields is D gene, V gene, J gene, clone size, CDR3 protein, CDR3 DNA. A D gene is named only where the DNA matches it firmly. Not every row has a clone size; where given, it reads once, few, many or a size class.

d_call: TRBD2; v_call: TRBV28; j_call: TRBJ2-7; clone_size: .; cdr3_aa: CASSAGVNEQYF; cdr3_nt: TGTGCCAGCTCGGCGGGAGTAAACGAGCAGTACTTC
d_call: .; v_call: TRBV5-6; j_call: TRBJ2-7; clone_size: .; cdr3_aa: CASSHSSYEQYF; cdr3_nt: TGTGCCAGCAGCCATAGCTCCTACGAGCAGTACTTC
d_call: TRBD1; v_call: TRBV7-9; j_call: TRBJ2-7; clone_size: .; cdr3_aa: CASSSGTGAHEQYF; cdr3_nt: TGTGCCAGCAGCTCCGGGACAGGGGCCCACGAGCAGTACTTC
d_call: .; v_call: TRBV5-1; j_call: TRBJ2-1; clone_size: .; cdr3_aa: CASSFGRLAYNEQFF; cdr3_nt: TGCGCCAGCAGCTTTGGAAGACTGGCTTACAATGAGCAGTTCTTC
d_call: TRBD2; v_call: TRBV7-2; j_call: TRBJ2-1; clone_size: .; cdr3_aa: CASSFLSGGVKQFF; cdr3_nt: TGTGCCAGCAGCTTTCTCAGTGGGGGGGTAAAGCAGTTCTTC
d_call: .; v_call: TRBV4-1; j_call: TRBJ1-1; clone_size: .; cdr3_aa: CASSHRGAYEAFF; cdr3_nt: TGCGCCAGCAGCCACAGGGGAGCCTATGAAGCTTTCTTT
d_call: .; v_call: TRBV27; j_call: TRBJ2-5; clone_size: .; cdr3_aa: CASSSAGIGTQYF; cdr3_nt: TGTGCCAGCAGTTCCGCGGGGATCGGGACCCAGTACTTC
d_call: .; v_call: TRBV2; j_call: TRBJ1-4; clone_size: .; cdr3_aa: CASSEARGFSEKLFF; cdr3_nt: TGTGCCAGCAGTGAAGCGCGGGGATTCAGTGAAAAACTGTTTTTT
d_call: TRBD2; v_call: TRBV19; j_call: TRBJ2-7; clone_size: .; cdr3_aa: CASSILPAGGSYEQYF; cdr3_nt: TGTGCCAGTAGTATATTACCAGCGGGAGGTTCCTACGAGCAGTACTTC
d_call: TRBD2; v_call: TRBV5-1; j_call: TRBJ2-7; clone_size: .; cdr3_aa: CASSFGGRAPSYEQYF; cdr3_nt: TGCGCCAGCAGCTTCGGGGGGAGGGCCCCCTCCTACGAGCAGTACTTC
d_call: TRBD1; v_call: TRBV28; j_call: TRBJ2-1; clone_size: .; cdr3_aa: CASPPVGGIGSYNEQFF; cdr3_nt: TGTGCCAGCCCCCCGGTAGGGGGCATCGGGTCCTACAATGAGCAGTTCTTC
d_call: .; v_call: TRBV7-3; j_call: TRBJ1-2; clone_size: .; cdr3_aa: CASSPDRNYGYTF; cdr3_nt: TGTGCCAGCAGCCCTGACAGGAACTATGGCTACACCTTC
d_call: .; v_call: TRBV7-2; j_call: TRBJ1-5; clone_size: .; cdr3_aa: CASSFGRGLNQPQHF; cdr3_nt: TGTGCCAGCAGCTTCGGCCGGGGTTTGAATCAGCCCCAGCATTTT
d_call: TRBD1; v_call: TRBV7-9; j_call: TRBJ1-2; clone_size: .; cdr3_aa: CASSPDREPPPSF; cdr3_nt: TGTGCCAGCAGCCCCGACAGGGAGCCGCCCCCGTCCTTC
d_call: .; v_call: TRBV11-2; j_call: TRBJ2-1; clone_size: .; cdr3_aa: CASSPWDNRQFF; cdr3_nt: TGTGCCAGCAGCCCGTGGGACAATAGGCAGTTCTTC
d_call: TRBD1; v_call: TRBV11-2; j_call: TRBJ2-1; clone_size: .; cdr3_aa: CASSLGQQGTGVDDEQFF; cdr3_nt: TGTGCCAGCAGCTTAGGACAACAGGGGACAGGGGTTGACGATGAGCAGTTCTTC
d_call: TRBD2; v_call: TRBV27; j_call: TRBJ2-7; clone_size: .; cdr3_aa: CASSWGSGTLSEQYF; cdr3_nt: TGTGCCAGCAGTTGGGGAAGCGGGACTCTGAGCGAGCAGTACTTC
d_call: TRBD1; v_call: TRBV4-1; j_call: TRBJ2-7; clone_size: few; cdr3_aa: CASSQDDRGYEQYF; cdr3_nt: TGCGCCAGCAGCCAAGACGACAGGGGGTACGAGCAGTACTTC
d_call: .; v_call: TRBV7-9; j_call: TRBJ2-7; clone_size: .; cdr3_aa: CASSLYSWNEQYF; cdr3_nt: TGTGCCAGCAGCTTGTACAGTTGGAACGAGCAGTACTTC
d_call: .; v_call: TRBV28; j_call: TRBJ2-5; clone_size: .; cdr3_aa: CASSKIAVQETQYF; cdr3_nt: TGTGCCAGCAGCAAAATAGCGGTACAAGAGACCCAGTACTTC
d_call: .; v_call: TRBV10-2; j_call: TRBJ2-1; clone_size: .; cdr3_aa: CASSPTSAEYNEQFF; cdr3_nt: TGCGCCAGCTCCCCGACTAGTGCGGAGTACAATGAGCAGTTCTTC
d_call: .; v_call: TRBV7-9; j_call: TRBJ2-1; clone_size: .; cdr3_aa: CASSLGAEQFF; cdr3_nt: TGTGCCAGCAGCTTGGGGGCTGAGCAGTTCTTC
d_call: .; v_call: TRBV6-1; j_call: TRBJ1-2; clone_size: .; cdr3_aa: CASREFFGGYTF; cdr3_nt: TGTGCCAGCAGGGAATTTTTCGGGGGCTACACCTTC
d_call: .; v_call: TRBV2; j_call: TRBJ1-2; clone_size: .; cdr3_aa: CASLQPGDYGYTF; cdr3_nt: TGTGCCAGCTTGCAACCAGGGGACTATGGCTACACCTTC
d_call: .; v_call: TRBV21-1; j_call: TRBJ2-7; clone_size: .; cdr3_aa: CASSKGGTSGRPPSYEQYF; cdr3_nt: TGTGCCAGCAGCAAAGGGGGGACTAGCGGGAGGCCACCCTCCTACGAGCAGTACTTC
d_call: TRBD2; v_call: TRBV12-5; j_call: TRBJ2-1; clone_size: .; cdr3_aa: CASGLSYTSGAYNEQFF; cdr3_nt: TGTGCTAGTGGTTTGTCCTACACGAGCGGGGCCTACAATGAGCAGTTCTTC
d_call: .; v_call: TRBV30; j_call: TRBJ2-7; clone_size: .; cdr3_aa: CAWSTVNRMIEQYF; cdr3_nt: TGTGCCTGGAGTACAGTTAATAGGATGATCGAGCAGTACTTC
d_call: .; v_call: TRBV4-1; j_call: TRBJ2-7; clone_size: .; cdr3_aa: CASSQAAVPYEQYF; cdr3_nt: TGCGCCAGCAGCCAAGCTGCGGTCCCCTACGAGCAGTACTTC
d_call: TRBD2; v_call: TRBV9; j_call: TRBJ2-3; clone_size: .; cdr3_aa: CASSVAGGSPDTQYF; cdr3_nt: TGTGCCAGCAGCGTGGCGGGGGGCTCCCCGGATACGCAGTATTTT
d_call: .; v_call: TRBV10-3; j_call: TRBJ2-1; clone_size: .; cdr3_aa: CAISESRLPITRDEQFF; cdr3_nt: TGTGCCATCAGTGAGTCACGACTACCAATAACCCGCGATGAGCAGTTCTTC
d_call: TRBD1; v_call: TRBV5-1; j_call: TRBJ2-3; clone_size: .; cdr3_aa: CASSLSDRATDTQYF; cdr3_nt: TGCGCCAGCAGCTTGTCAGACAGGGCCACAGATACGCAGTATTTT
d_call: .; v_call: TRBV5-4; j_call: TRBJ1-2; clone_size: .; cdr3_aa: CASSLAGRTVGGYTF; cdr3_nt: TGTGCCAGCAGCTTGGCCGGGAGGACAGTCGGCGGCTACACCTTC
d_call: TRBD1; v_call: TRBV7-2; j_call: TRBJ1-6; clone_size: few; cdr3_aa: CASSLGGQGTGPLHF; cdr3_nt: TGTGCCAGCAGCTTAGGGGGACAGGGGACAGGACCCCTCCACTTT
d_call: .; v_call: TRBV5-6; j_call: TRBJ2-1; clone_size: .; cdr3_aa: CASSSVPPSYNEQFF; cdr3_nt: TGTGCCAGCAGCTCTGTTCCTCCTTCTTACAATGAGCAGTTCTTC
d_call: TRBD2; v_call: TRBV7-9; j_call: TRBJ2-3; clone_size: .; cdr3_aa: CASSRRLAGEDTQYF; cdr3_nt: TGTGCCAGCAGCCGCCGACTAGCGGGAGAAGATACGCAGTATTTT
d_call: TRBD2; v_call: TRBV6-1; j_call: TRBJ2-1; clone_size: .; cdr3_aa: CASSKREGLGNEQFF; cdr3_nt: TGTGCCAGCAGTAAAAGGGAGGGCCTCGGCAATGAGCAGTTCTTC
d_call: .; v_call: TRBV20-1; j_call: TRBJ1-3; clone_size: .; cdr3_aa: CSATFLDTIYF; cdr3_nt: TGCAGTGCTACCTTCCTAGACACCATATATTTT
d_call: TRBD2; v_call: TRBV5-4; j_call: TRBJ2-5; clone_size: .; cdr3_aa: CASSPGTSGGQRETQYF; cdr3_nt: TGTGCCAGCAGCCCGGGGACTAGCGGGGGTCAGAGGGAGACCCAGTACTTC
d_call: .; v_call: TRBV5-1; j_call: TRBJ1-2; clone_size: .; cdr3_aa: CASSLSDWYEGYTF; cdr3_nt: TGCGCCAGCAGCTTGAGTGACTGGTATGAGGGCTACACCTTC
d_call: .; v_call: TRBV27; j_call: TRBJ1-2; clone_size: .; cdr3_aa: CASSPPGLFRGGYTF; cdr3_nt: TGTGCCAGCAGTCCGCCGGGACTTTTTAGGGGTGGCTACACCTTC
d_call: .; v_call: TRBV7-9; j_call: TRBJ2-7; clone_size: .; cdr3_aa: CASSFTRTTYEQYF; cdr3_nt: TGTGCCAGCAGCTTCACACGAACGACCTACGAGCAGTACTTC
d_call: TRBD1; v_call: TRBV4-1; j_call: TRBJ1-5; clone_size: .; cdr3_aa: CASSQGYDRGSQPQHF; cdr3_nt: TGCGCCAGCAGCCAAGGCTACGACAGGGGGTCACAGCCCCAGCATTTT
d_call: .; v_call: TRBV11-2; j_call: TRBJ2-7; clone_size: .; cdr3_aa: CASSFGGDYEQYF; cdr3_nt: TGTGCCAGCAGCTTCGGGGGAGACTACGAGCAGTACTTC
d_call: TRBD2; v_call: TRBV15; j_call: TRBJ2-2; clone_size: .; cdr3_aa: CATSRESAMTSETGELFF; cdr3_nt: TGTGCCACCAGCAGAGAGAGTGCGATGACTAGCGAGACCGGGGAGCTGTTTTTT
d_call: .; v_call: TRBV2; j_call: TRBJ2-1; clone_size: .; cdr3_aa: CARRTEYNEQFF; cdr3_nt: TGTGCCAGGCGGACAGAGTACAATGAGCAGTTCTTC
d_call: .; v_call: TRBV7-8; j_call: TRBJ2-3; clone_size: .; cdr3_aa: CASRGSSTDTQYF; cdr3_nt: TGTGCCAGCAGGGGCTCTAGCACAGATACGCAGTATTTT
d_call: .; v_call: TRBV11-2; j_call: TRBJ2-7; clone_size: .; cdr3_aa: CASSLAFSYEQYF; cdr3_nt: TGTGCCAGCAGCTTGGCCTTCTCCTACGAGCAGTACTTC
d_call: TRBD1; v_call: TRBV5-6; j_call: TRBJ1-2; clone_size: .; cdr3_aa: CASRKTGDTYGYTF; cdr3_nt: TGTGCCAGCAGGAAAACAGGGGATACCTATGGCTACACCTTC
d_call: .; v_call: TRBV21-1; j_call: TRBJ2-7; clone_size: .; cdr3_aa: CASSKVSQGRCEQYF; cdr3_nt: TGTGCCAGCAGCAAAGTTTCACAGGGTAGATGCGAGCAGTACTTC
d_call: TRBD2; v_call: TRBV29-1; j_call: TRBJ2-5; clone_size: .; cdr3_aa: CSVEGRLAGGRETQYF; cdr3_nt: TGCAGCGTTGAGGGGAGACTAGCGGGAGGGAGGGAGACCCAGTACTTC
d_call: TRBD2; v_call: TRBV10-3; j_call: TRBJ2-7; clone_size: .; cdr3_aa: CAISSSSGRGHEQYF; cdr3_nt: TGTGCCATCAGCTCGTCTAGCGGGAGAGGCCACGAGCAGTACTTC
d_call: TRBD2; v_call: TRBV9; j_call: TRBJ2-1; clone_size: .; cdr3_aa: CASSRLAAAYNEQFF; cdr3_nt: TGTGCCAGCAGCCGACTAGCGGCTGCCTACAATGAGCAGTTCTTC
d_call: TRBD1; v_call: TRBV28; j_call: TRBJ2-1; clone_size: .; cdr3_aa: CASSSFSGGRPNEQFF; cdr3_nt: TGTGCCAGCAGTTCCTTCTCAGGGGGACGCCCCAATGAGCAGTTCTTC
d_call: TRBD1; v_call: TRBV6-6; j_call: TRBJ1-2; clone_size: .; cdr3_aa: CASKRSGQGQDGYTF; cdr3_nt: TGTGCCAGCAAAAGATCAGGACAGGGTCAAGATGGCTACACCTTC
d_call: .; v_call: TRBV5-1; j_call: TRBJ2-3; clone_size: .; cdr3_aa: CASSLGGSTDTQYF; cdr3_nt: TGCGCCAGCAGCTTGGGAGGGAGCACAGATACGCAGTATTTT
d_call: .; v_call: TRBV7-2; j_call: TRBJ2-3; clone_size: .; cdr3_aa: CASSSRGAYGTDTQYF; cdr3_nt: TGTGCCAGCAGCTCACGTGGGGCGTATGGCACAGATACGCAGTATTTT
d_call: TRBD1; v_call: TRBV7-9; j_call: TRBJ1-2; clone_size: .; cdr3_aa: CASSAQGQTNYGYTF; cdr3_nt: TGTGCCAGCAGCGCCCAGGGACAGACTAACTATGGCTACACCTTC
d_call: .; v_call: TRBV7-9; j_call: TRBJ1-3; clone_size: .; cdr3_aa: CASSLPSSGNTIYF; cdr3_nt: TGTGCCAGCAGCCTTCCCAGCTCTGGAAACACCATATATTTT
d_call: .; v_call: TRBV9; j_call: TRBJ1-3; clone_size: .; cdr3_aa: CASSDRDSPSGNTIYF; cdr3_nt: TGTGCCAGCAGCGACCGGGACTCCCCCTCTGGAAACACCATATATTTT
d_call: TRBD2; v_call: TRBV11-2; j_call: TRBJ2-5; clone_size: .; cdr3_aa: CASSAMGLAETQYF; cdr3_nt: TGTGCCAGCAGCGCCATGGGACTAGCGGAGACCCAGTACTTC